One and the same sample provided the 17 T cell receptor beta chains below, sequenced in a study of blood T cell repertoires in COVID-19 (dated by TCRdb to between 2020 and 2021). Libraries were prepared through the immunoSEQ multiplex PCR assay. TCRdb carries this immuneACCESS record with in-frame sequences only. Its versions omit some clonotypes, under half of them owing to an unresolved V gene in the studies checked, with the rest unexplained. Counted in this sample were roughly 90,000 clones; approximately 86% of them appeared once. The ten largest clones represent around 12% of the sample. The sequencing input was peripheral blood. The receptors here all came from a human donor in a cohort sampled during active COVID-19.

This clone was counted only a few times. J is TRBJ1-1 and V is TRBV18; D possibly corresponds to TRBD1 (6 bases). V was trimmed by 1 base and J by 2 bases, leaving 14 bases between them. CDR3 size: 16 residues. The V gene's germline CDR1 is KGHSH and CDR2 LQKENI. The CDR3 region has the DNA TGTGCCAGCTCACCACGTGGACAGAGCAAAAACACTGAAGCTTTCTTT. This sequence encodes CASSPRGQSKNTEAFF.

The chain uses TRBV7-2 and TRBJ1-2, with TRBD1 matching over 11 bases. V lost 2 bases, J lost 2 bases, and 1 base stayed unmatched. The CDR3 sequence is 15 residues long. CDR1 is SGHTA and CDR2 is FQGNSA in the germline V gene. This chain's CDR3 is CASSLRTGGNYGYTF. For the CDR3, the DNA is TGTGCCAGCAGCTTAAGGACAGGGGGCAACTATGGCTACACCTTC.

This chain uses TRBV5-1 with TRBJ1-6, with D perhaps matching TRBD1 (5 bases). The CDR3 totals 16 residues. Trimming stripped 0 bases from V and 7 bases from J, with 14 bases between. Germline values: CDR1 SGHRS, CDR2 YFSETQ. The CDR3 region is CASSLGGVTRNSPLHF. The CDR3 bases are TGCGCCAGCAGCTTGGGGGGGGTGACAAGAAATTCACCCCTCCACTTT.

The chain recombines TRBV23-1 with TRBJ2-3; the match to TRBD2 covers 10 bases. TRBV23-1 is labeled an ORF, and its function is uncertain. Germline trimming cut 4 bases from V and 6 bases from J; bases unmatched to any gene: 25. The CDR3 is 21 amino acids. In DNA, the CDR3 is TGCGCCAGCAGTCCCACGCGCGGCGGGACGGGAGCGGGGGGGCCTGGGGATACGCAGTATTTT. Translated, it gives CASSPTRGGTGAGGPGDTQYF.

This clone was detected only a few times. The chain uses TRBV29-1 and TRBJ1-2; 9 bases line up with TRBD1. V lost 6 bases and J lost 7; bases outside the gene matches: 9. Germline V gene sequence: CDR1 SQVTM, CDR2 ANQGSEA. The CDR3 length is 13 residues. The CDR3 nucleotides read TGCAGCGTCAACACAGGGGGCTCGTCTGGCTACACCTTC. It translates to CSVNTGGSSGYTF.

This clone was seen a handful of times. The J gene is TRBJ2-2, the V gene TRBV4-1; perhaps TRBD2 as D (6 bases). Trimming pared 4 bases from V and 6 bases from J, leaving 12 bases between. The germline CDR1 and CDR2 sequences are MGHRA and YSYEKL. The CDR3 runs 14 residues. The CDR3 region has the DNA TGCGCCAGCAGCCTCGCCGGGACTGCCGGGGAGCTGTTTTTT. This translates into CASSLAGTAGELFF.

The chain couples TRBV9 to TRBJ2-3; tentative D call: TRBD2 (6 bases). The V and J ends lost 4 bases and 6 bases respectively, with 15 bases between them. The CDR3 sequence is 14 residues long. CDR1 and CDR2 from the germline V gene are SGDLS and YYNGEE. This CDR3 reads CASSLTRGDDTQYF. The CDR3 DNA follows: TGTGCCAGCAGCTTAACGCGGGGCGACGATACGCAGTATTTT.

The V and J genes are TRBV5-6 and TRBJ2-1; TRBD1 matches 10 bases. Trimming at V came to 0 bases and at J to 7 bases, leaving 13 bases not matched to a gene. The CDR3 has 18 amino acids. The V gene's germline CDR1 is SGHDT and CDR2 YYEEEE. This CDR3 reads CASSLGAGSGQGGNEQFF. As DNA, the CDR3 is TGTGCCAGCAGCTTGGGGGCTGGTTCCGGACAGGGGGGAAATGAGCAGTTCTTC.

V usage is TRBV5-5 and J usage is TRBJ2-6; 9 nucleotides line up with TRBD1. The trim removed 4 bases at V and 6 bases at J, leaving 5 bases unmatched. The CDR3 consists of 15 residues. CDR1 and CDR2 (germline): SGHKS, YYEKEE (reference sequence). CDR3 nucleotide sequence: TGTGCCAGCAGCGACACAGGGGGCAAGGCCAACGTCCTGACTTTC. This codes for CASSDTGGKANVLTF.

This rearrangement joins TRBV9 to TRBJ1-4, with D hard to call. The CDR3 loop spans 15 amino acids. The germline gives CDR1 SGDLS, CDR2 YYNGEE. Trimming pared 1 base from V and 2 bases from J, leaving 9 bases between. In nucleotides, the CDR3 is TGTGCCAGCAGCGTACGGGAGGGCACTAATGAAAAACTGTTTTTT. This gives the protein CASSVREGTNEKLFF. Filled out from reference TRBV9 and TRBJ1-4, the complete variable domain reads DSGVTQTPKHLITATGQRVTLRCSPRSGDLSVYWYQQSLDQGLQFLIQYYNGEERAKGNILERFSAQQFPDLHSELNLSSLELGDSALYFCASSVREGTNEKLFFGSGTQLSVL.

The chain has TRBV16 and TRBJ1-5; perhaps TRBD1 as D (6 bases). The CDR3 consists of 14 residues. Trimming took 3 bases from V and 7 from J, leaving 13 bases between them. Germline values: CDR1 KGHSY, CDR2 FQNENV. For the CDR3, the DNA is TGTGCCAGCAGCCAGGGACACATAGAACAGCCCCAGCATTTT. The encoded protein is CASSQGHIEQPQHF.

This chain links TRBV19 with TRBJ1-2; D call uncertain. Germline loops: CDR1 LNHDA, CDR2 SQIVND (reference sequence). CDR3 length: 15 residues. V was cut by 5 bases and J by 3 bases, with 16 bases left in between. The CDR3 sequence: CASSPETSRDYGYTF. In nucleotides, the CDR3 is TGTGCCAGTAGTCCCGAGACGTCGAGGGACTATGGCTACACCTTC.

The chain combines TRBV30 with TRBJ1-3; 7 nucleotides line up with TRBD1. With V trimmed by 0 bases and J by 3 bases, 5 bases remained unmatched. Germline V CDR1 and CDR2: GTSNPN, SVGIG (reference sequence). There are 15 residues in the CDR3. The CDR3 is CAWSVRGGLGNTIYF. The CDR3 DNA reads TGTGCCTGGAGTGTAAGAGGGGGCCTTGGAAACACCATATATTTT.

The rearrangement joins TRBV19 to TRBJ2-1, with a tentative D call TRBD1 (5 bases). The CDR3 has 17 residues. V was shortened by 3 bases and J by 8 bases, with 23 bases between the two germline ends. Per the germline V gene, CDR1 is LNHDA and CDR2 is SQIVND (reference sequence). The CDR3 is CASSIRPGHPQSHEQFF. CDR3 sequence (DNA): TGTGCCAGTAGTATTCGGCCCGGACACCCTCAATCACATGAGCAGTTCTTC.

The chain couples TRBV6-2 or TRBV6-3 to TRBJ2-3; 9 bases fit TRBD2. From germline, CDR1 is MNHEY and CDR2 SVGEGT. The V segment lost 2 bases and the J segment 1 base; nucleotides outside the gene matches: 7. This CDR3 is 17 amino acids long. The CDR3 loop is CASSYPRASGGTDTQYF. Here the CDR3 DNA reads TGTGCCAGCAGTTACCCAAGGGCTAGCGGGGGCACAGATACGCAGTATTTT.

The chain couples TRBV7-2 to TRBJ2-4; TRBD1 aligns across 7 bases. The CDR3 is 16 residues long. Germline V gene lookup returns CDR1 SGHTA and CDR2 FQGNSA. Losses at the gene ends were 5 bases for V and 1 base for J; bases not matched to a gene: 8. CDR3 nucleotide sequence: TGTGCCAGCAGCGGAGCTTTACAGGGGGCCAAAAACATTCAGTACTTC. Translating gives CASSGALQGAKNIQYF.

The V call is TRBV7-3, the J call TRBJ2-7, with 8 positions matching TRBD2. Trimming took 0 bases from V and 2 from J; bases not matched to a gene: 15. CDR1 is SGHTA and CDR2 is FQGTGA in the germline V gene. The CDR3 is 19 residues long. In nucleotides, the CDR3 is TGTGCCAGCAGCTTAACGACCGATACTAGCGGCCCCTACACCTACGAGCAGTACTTC. It specifies CASSLTTDTSGPYTYEQYF.